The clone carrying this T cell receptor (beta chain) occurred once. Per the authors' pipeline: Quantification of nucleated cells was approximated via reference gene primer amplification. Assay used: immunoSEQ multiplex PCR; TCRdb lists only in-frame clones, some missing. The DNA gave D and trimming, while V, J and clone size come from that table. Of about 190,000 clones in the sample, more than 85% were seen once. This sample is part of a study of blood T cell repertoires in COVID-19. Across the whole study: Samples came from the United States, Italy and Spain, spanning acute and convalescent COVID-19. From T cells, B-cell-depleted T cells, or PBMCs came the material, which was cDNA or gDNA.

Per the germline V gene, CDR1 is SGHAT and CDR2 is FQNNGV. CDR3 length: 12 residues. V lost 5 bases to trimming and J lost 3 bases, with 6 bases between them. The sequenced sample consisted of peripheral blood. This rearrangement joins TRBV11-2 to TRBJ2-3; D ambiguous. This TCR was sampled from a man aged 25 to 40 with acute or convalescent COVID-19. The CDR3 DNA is TGTGCCAGCAGCGTCACAACAGATACGCAGTATTTT. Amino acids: CASSVTTDTQYF.